The 23 T cell receptor beta chains below all came from one sample that was sequenced in a study of T-cell memory formation after mild COVID-19. Using its own MiXCR run on the 5' RACE reads, TCRdb lists one record per CDR3 protein. The table has hundreds of thousands of distinct CDR3 sequences, roughly 18% seen once; the top ten hold approximately 12%. Sequencing used PBMCs or a T cell subset sorted from them (not recorded which). The receptors were gathered from an adult woman who had mild COVID-19 (a few samples of this study predate the infection). Cell type and time point are not known.

In this sample, this clonotype turned up many times. The chain combines TRBV7-2 with TRBJ1-1; 11 bases fit TRBD1. V dropped 5 bases and J dropped 12; count of bases not matched to a gene: 11. From germline, CDR1 is SGHTA and CDR2 FQGNSA. The length of the CDR3 is 14 residues. CDR3 coding DNA: TGTGCCAGCAGCGCACCCGGGACAGGGGGGGTAACTTTCTTT. The encoded protein is CASSAPGTGGVTFF.

CDR3 in amino acids: CATSSKGEPNEKLFF. In DNA, the CDR3 is TGTGCCACCAGCAGTAAGGGAGAGCCTAATGAAAAACTGTTTTTT. V gene TRBV15 combines with J gene TRBJ1-4; D call uncertain. Germline CDR1 is LNHNV and CDR2 is YYDKDF (reference sequence). The V gene lost 3 bases and the J gene lost 3 bases, with 11 bases spanning the gap. There are 15 residues in the CDR3.

V usage is TRBV5-4 and J usage is TRBJ2-7; the D gene is possibly TRBD1 (6 bases). The CDR3 totals 13 residues. CDR1 is SGHNT and CDR2 is YYREEE in the germline V gene (reference sequence). The germline V and J ends were trimmed by 4 bases and 3 bases, with 11 bases remaining between them. The CDR3 is CASSPKDSYEQYF. CDR3 sequence (DNA): TGTGCCAGCAGCCCCAAGGACAGCTACGAGCAGTACTTC.

The chain carries TRBV9 and TRBJ2-3, with D possibly TRBD1 on 6 matching bases. Germline CDR1 reads SGDLS; CDR2 reads YYNGEE. The CDR3 has 14 amino acids. Trimming removed 0 bases at V and 6 bases at J, with 11 bases between. The CDR3 protein is CASSVGLQGDTQYF. The CDR3 DNA sequence: TGTGCCAGCAGCGTAGGGCTTCAGGGGGATACGCAGTATTTT.

This clonotype was seen repeatedly, ten times or more. The chain has TRBV2 and TRBJ2-7, with D perhaps TRBD2 (6 bases). The V gene lost 8 bases and the J gene lost 4 bases, with 24 bases spanning the gap. The CDR3 contains 16 residues. The germline V gene has CDR1 SNHLY and CDR2 FYNNEI. Here the CDR3 DNA reads TGTGCCAGCGAGTACTTCCCCCAGGGACTCACGTACGAGCAGTACTTC. It specifies CASEYFPQGLTYEQYF.

A few counts support this clonotype. V and J are TRBV12-3 or TRBV12-4 and TRBJ1-1, with D possibly TRBD1 on 5 matching bases. The V and J ends lost 7 bases and 4 bases respectively, with 13 bases between them. The CDR3 spans 13 residues. Written as DNA, the CDR3 is TGTGCCAGCAAACGGATGGGGGGCACTGAAGCTTTCTTT. The encoded protein is CASKRMGGTEAFF.

This clonotype was recorded a few times. This chain uses TRBV7-6 with TRBJ2-5; the D gene is possibly TRBD2 (6 bases). The germline V and J ends were trimmed by 5 bases and 2 bases, with 12 bases remaining between them. This CDR3 is 14 amino acids long. Germline V gene data show CDR1 as SGHVS and CDR2 as FNYEAQ. In DNA, the CDR3 is TGTGCCAGCAGCCTCGGGAGTAGACAAGAGACCCAGTACTTC. Its translation is CASSLGSRQETQYF.

This clonotype was recorded many times. This rearrangement joins TRBV12-3 or TRBV12-4 to TRBJ2-7; the D call may be TRBD1 or TRBD2 (7 bases each). The CDR3 sequence is 12 residues long. The germline V and J ends were trimmed by 7 bases and 6 bases, with 13 bases remaining between them. CDR3 loop: CASTGGVGEQYF. In DNA form, the CDR3 reads TGTGCCAGCACAGGGGGGGTGGGCGAGCAGTACTTC.

This clonotype was seen only a few times. The chain links TRBV5-1 to TRBJ2-1, with no clear D. The CDR3 has 16 amino acids. Germline V CDR1 and CDR2: SGHRS, YFSETQ. V was shortened by 2 bases and J by 0 bases, with 12 bases between the two germline ends. The CDR3 sequence: CASSLTGTSSYNEQFF. The CDR3 DNA is TGCGCCAGCAGCTTAACGGGCACCAGCTCCTACAATGAGCAGTTCTTC.

The chain has TRBV4-1 and TRBJ2-7; either TRBD1 or TRBD2 may supply D (5 bases each). The germline V gene encodes CDR1 MGHRA and CDR2 YSYEKL. V gave up 0 bases and J gave up 6 bases, with 6 bases separating them. The CDR3 is 12 amino acids. The CDR3 sequence is CASSQEGTEQYF. CDR3 bases: TGCGCCAGCAGCCAAGAGGGGACCGAGCAGTACTTC.

The J gene is TRBJ1-6, the V gene TRBV7-3, with D possibly being TRBD1 (5 bases). The V gene lost 2 bases and the J gene lost 7 bases, with 12 bases spanning the gap. Germline assignment: CDR1 SGHTA and CDR2 FQGTGA. CDR3 length: 15 amino acids. CDR3 sequence (DNA): TGTGCCAGCAGCTTAGGTTCGGACACCAATTCACCCCTCCACTTT. Its translation: CASSLGSDTNSPLHF.

This clonotype was seen ten or more times. The chain couples TRBV5-1 to TRBJ1-6; 9 bases are a match to TRBD1. This CDR3 region has 13 residues. V was clipped by 7 bases and J by 6 bases; unmatched bases: 2. Looked up from germline, CDR1 is SGHRS and CDR2 is YFSETQ. The CDR3 is CASRDRVNSPLHF. CDR3 DNA: TGCGCCAGCCGGGACAGGGTTAATTCACCCCTCCACTTT.

This clonotype was found many times. The J gene is TRBJ2-3, the V gene TRBV7-2; D perhaps matches TRBD2 (5 bases). The germline V and J ends were trimmed by 4 bases and 0 bases, with 17 bases remaining between them. The germline CDR1 and CDR2 sequences are SGHTA and FQGNSA. The CDR3 has 17 amino acids. DNA for the CDR3: TGTGCCAGCAGCTCCTCACCGACTACCACTAGCACAGATACGCAGTATTTT. Translation gives CASSSSPTTTSTDTQYF.

This sequence joins TRBV6-5 and TRBJ1-1; 7 nucleotides agree with TRBD1. With 5 bases clipped from V and 1 base from J, the junction kept 4 bases outside the gene matches. Germline loops: CDR1 MNHEY, CDR2 SVGAGI. The CDR3 runs to 14 residues. CDR3: CASSNTGENTEAFF. CDR3 nucleotide sequence: TGTGCCAGCAGTAATACAGGGGAGAACACTGAAGCTTTCTTT.

This chain uses TRBV4-2 with TRBJ2-1; possibly TRBD1 or TRBD2 for D (8 bases each). V gave up 7 bases and J gave up 4 bases, with 29 bases separating them. CDR1 is LGHNA, CDR2 YNFKEQ, per germline. The CDR3 spans 19 residues. CDR3 nucleotides: TGTGCCAGCACCACCACAGGGGGGGAGGCGGGAGGTAGTTACAATGAGCAGTTCTTC. It specifies CASTTTGGEAGGSYNEQFF.

A few counts support this clonotype. The V gene is TRBV12-3 or TRBV12-4, the J gene TRBJ2-1; 7 bases agree with TRBD1. The CDR3 spans 15 residues. J was trimmed by 2 bases and V by 3 bases; bases with no gene match: 4. In DNA form, the CDR3 reads TGTGCCAGCAGTTTCGGACAGGCGACCTACAATGAGCAGTTCTTC. It is translated as CASSFGQATYNEQFF.

V gene TRBV12-5 combines with J gene TRBJ1-1; no reliable D call. There are 10 residues in the CDR3. From germline, CDR1 is LGHNT and CDR2 FRNRAP. Trimming cost V 7 bases and J 14 bases, with 14 bases left between them. The CDR3 DNA is TGTGCTAGTGAGACTCTGGTCCAATTCTTT. Its protein is CASETLVQFF.

The chain links TRBV20-1 to TRBJ2-1; 11 positions match TRBD2. With 3 bases clipped from V and 6 bases from J, the junction kept 4 bases outside the gene matches. Germline CDR1 reads DFQATT; CDR2 reads SNEGSKA (reference sequence). The CDR3 runs to 14 residues. CDR3 sequence reads: CSASSGGVFNEQFF. The CDR3 region has the DNA TGCAGTGCTAGTAGCGGGGGGGTCTTCAATGAGCAGTTCTTC.

This clonotype occurred a few times. V usage is TRBV29-1 and J usage is TRBJ2-5; D is unclear. Germline V gene lookup returns CDR1 SQVTM and CDR2 ANQGSEA. This CDR3 comprises 12 residues. The V end was cut by 6 bases, the J end by 4 bases, with 12 bases between. CDR3 nucleotides: TGCAGCGTCCGACTCTTTGCAGAGACCCAGTACTTC. Protein sequence: CSVRLFAETQYF.

The chain has TRBV12-3 or TRBV12-4 and TRBJ2-1; TRBD2 matches at 10 bases. The trim removed 1 base at V and 7 bases at J, leaving 10 bases unmatched. The CDR3 is 17 residues long. As DNA, the CDR3 is TGTGCCAGCAGTTTAGGAGGTCTAGCGGGGGTGGTAAATGAGCAGTTCTTC. Protein sequence: CASSLGGLAGVVNEQFF.

CDR3: CASSDRGENTGELFF. The CDR3 nucleotides read TGTGCCAGCAGCGACCGCGGGGAGAACACCGGGGAGCTGTTTTTT. The V and J genes are TRBV7-9 and TRBJ2-2, with D tentatively TRBD2 (6 bases). The germline V and J ends were trimmed by 5 bases and 1 base, with 11 bases remaining between them. This CDR3 region has 15 residues. The germline CDR1 and CDR2 sequences are SEHNR and FQNEAQ (reference sequence).

The chain couples TRBV20-1 to TRBJ2-7; tentatively, D is TRBD2 (5 bases). V was cut by 1 base and J by 5 bases, with 15 bases left in between. Germline assignment: CDR1 DFQATT and CDR2 SNEGSKA (reference sequence). The CDR3 is made up of 14 amino acids. CDR3 sequence: CSARVSGSPNEQYF. In DNA, the CDR3 is TGCAGTGCTAGAGTTTCGGGGTCACCGAACGAGCAGTACTTC.

In its sample, this clonotype was seen a few times. The V call is TRBV5-1, the J call TRBJ1-6, with D perhaps matching TRBD1 (5 bases). The V end lost 2 bases, the J end lost 8 bases, and 11 bases lay between the germline ends. The CDR3 contains 14 residues. Germline V gene data show CDR1 as SGHRS and CDR2 as YFSETQ. CDR3 DNA: TGCGCCAGCAGCTTCGCAGGGAGGGATTCACCCCTCCACTTT. Protein sequence: CASSFAGRDSPLHF. The complete variable domain, with remaining parts taken from reference TRBV5-1 and TRBJ1-6, reads KAGVTQTPRYLIKTRGQQVTLSCSPISGHRSVSWYQQTPGQGLQFLFEYFSETQRNKGNFPGRFSGRQFSNSRSEMNVSTLELGDSALYLCASSFAGRDSPLHFGNGTRLTVT.